These T cell receptor beta chains were read from a single sample in a study of blood T cell repertoires in COVID-19. Repertoires were generated with immunoSEQ multiplex PCR, while TCRdb's copy carries only in-frame clones and drops some. The data show roughly 60,000 clones, with 80% to 95% seen just once and approximately 6% held by the top ten. The sequencing input was peripheral blood. Receptors were obtained from a human donor in a cohort sampled during active COVID-19. Both conserved end residues are part of each CDR3. Each record gives: D gene, J gene, V gene, clone size, CDR3 DNA, CDR3 protein. The D gene is left open where the match is weak. The size field is filled for only some rows; it gives once, few, many or a size class.

>TRBD2|TRBJ2-7|TRBV4-3|once
TGCGCCAGCAGCCAAGACACAGTTCGAGCGGGAGTCGCCTACGAGCAGTACTTC
CASSQDTVRAGVAYEQYF
>.|TRBJ2-3|TRBV7-3|.
TGTGCCAGCAGCTCCGGGGGTCCCACAGATACGCAGTATTTT
CASSSGGPTDTQYF
>.|TRBJ2-7|TRBV27|.
TGTGCCAGCAGTTTGAACAGGGACTCCTACGAGCAGTACTTC
CASSLNRDSYEQYF
>.|TRBJ1-4|TRBV12-3/TRBV12-4|.
TGTGCCAGCAGTTGGACTCCCCGGGAAAAACTGTTTTTT
CASSWTPREKLFF
>.|TRBJ1-3|TRBV18|.
TGTGCCAGCTCCGGAGTGGCAGGGCCTGGAAACACCATATATTTT
CASSGVAGPGNTIYF
>.|TRBJ2-7|TRBV19|.
TGTGCCAGTAGTATAGGAACTACTAGGATCCACGAGCAGTACTTC
CASSIGTTRIHEQYF
>TRBD1|TRBJ1-1|TRBV7-2|few
TGTGCCAGCAGCCCACAGGGGGCCTGGGGCACTGAAGCTTTCTTT
CASSPQGAWGTEAFF
>.|TRBJ1-3|TRBV28|.
TGTGCCAGCAGTTTCGGAGTCAGAGGTATTGGAAACACCATATATTTT
CASSFGVRGIGNTIYF
>TRBD2|TRBJ2-1|TRBV27|.
TGTGCCAGCAGCTCCCCGGGACTAGCGGGAGACTTCAGGGGCAATGAGCAGTTCTTC
CASSSPGLAGDFRGNEQFF
>TRBD1|TRBJ2-7|TRBV5-4|.
TGTGCCAGCAGCTTCGGGACAGGGAGCCACGAGCAGTACTTC
CASSFGTGSHEQYF
>.|TRBJ1-2|TRBV19|.
TGTGCCAGTAGTACACGGGACATATGGAACTATGGCTACACCTTC
CASSTRDIWNYGYTF
>TRBD1|TRBJ2-1|TRBV6-6|.
TGTGCCAGCAGTTGGCGGGACAGGGGATACAATGAGCAGTTCTTC
CASSWRDRGYNEQFF
>.|TRBJ2-5|TRBV5-1|.
TGCGCCAGCAGCTACGGGGAAGAGACCCAGTACTTC
CASSYGEETQYF
>TRBD1|TRBJ2-1|TRBV25-1|once
TGTGCCAGCAGTGAATGGGGGCAGGGGGCGGCCAATGAGCAGTTCTTC
CASSEWGQGAANEQFF
>.|TRBJ2-2|TRBV30|.
TGTGCCTGGAGTGTACAGGGACCCGGGGAGCTGTTTTTT
CAWSVQGPGELFF
>TRBD2|TRBJ2-3|TRBV9|once
TGTGCCAGCAGCGTAGAAATAGCGGGGGCCTATAGCACAGATACGCAGTATTTT
CASSVEIAGAYSTDTQYF